This T cell receptor beta chain was profiled in a study of shared clonotypes between healthy human individuals. As defined, naive CD8 cells were CD45RO-negative and positively selected for CCR7, with terminally differentiated effector memory CD45RA+ cells excluded. The germline V gene has CDR1 SGHVS and CDR2 FNYEAQ. The CDR3 is 15 amino acids. With 1 base clipped from V and 10 bases from J, the junction kept 10 bases outside the gene matches. Running of the assay took place at deep level. Some clones are missing from TCRdb's copy, which holds only in-frame ones; the method was immunoSEQ multiplex PCR. The sample includes millions of clones, roughly 94% of them seen just once.

This rearrangement joins TRBV7-6 to TRBJ2-1; TRBD1 agrees at 7 bases. The sequencing input was naive CD8+ T cells sorted from blood. The receptor was isolated from a man between 18 and 35 years old in good health. The chain's CDR3 is CASSLETGALSEQFF. CDR3 nucleotides: TGTGCCAGCAGCTTAGAAACAGGGGCCCTATCAGAGCAGTTCTTC.